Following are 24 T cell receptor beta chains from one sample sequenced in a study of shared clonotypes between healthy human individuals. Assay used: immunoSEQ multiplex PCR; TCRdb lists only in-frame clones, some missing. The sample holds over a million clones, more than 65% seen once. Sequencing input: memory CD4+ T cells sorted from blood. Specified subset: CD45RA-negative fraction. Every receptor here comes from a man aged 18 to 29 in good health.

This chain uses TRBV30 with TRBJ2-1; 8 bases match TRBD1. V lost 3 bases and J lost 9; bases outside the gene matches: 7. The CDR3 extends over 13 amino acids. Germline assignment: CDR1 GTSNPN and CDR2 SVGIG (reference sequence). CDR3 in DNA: TGTGCCTGGAGAGGACAGGGTATGACTGAGCAGTTCTTC. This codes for CAWRGQGMTEQFF.

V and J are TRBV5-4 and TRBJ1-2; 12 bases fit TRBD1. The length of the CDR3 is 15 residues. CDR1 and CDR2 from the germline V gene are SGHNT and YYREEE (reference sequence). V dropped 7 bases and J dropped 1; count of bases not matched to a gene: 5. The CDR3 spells CASGGQGALNYGYTF. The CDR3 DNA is TGTGCCAGCGGGGGACAGGGGGCGCTTAACTATGGCTACACCTTC.

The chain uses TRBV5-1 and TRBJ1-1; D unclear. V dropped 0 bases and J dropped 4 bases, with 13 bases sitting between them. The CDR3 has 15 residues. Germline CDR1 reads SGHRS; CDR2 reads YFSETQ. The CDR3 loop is CASSLEAGSGTEAFF. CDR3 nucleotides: TGCGCCAGCAGCTTGGAAGCGGGGTCGGGCACTGAAGCTTTCTTT.

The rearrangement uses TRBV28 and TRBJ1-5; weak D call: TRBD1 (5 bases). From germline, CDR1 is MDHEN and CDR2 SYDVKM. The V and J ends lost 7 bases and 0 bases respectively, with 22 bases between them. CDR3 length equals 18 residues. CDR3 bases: TGTGCCAGCAACCTTTCTGGGGCCTATCCCTATAGCAATCAGCCCCAGCATTTT. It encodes CASNLSGAYPYSNQPQHF. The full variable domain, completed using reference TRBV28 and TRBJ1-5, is DVKVTQSSRYLVKRTGEKVFLECVQDMDHENMFWYRQDPGLGLRLIYFSYDVKMKEKGDIPEGYSVSREKKERFSLILESASTNQTSMYLCASNLSGAYPYSNQPQHFGDGTRLSIL.

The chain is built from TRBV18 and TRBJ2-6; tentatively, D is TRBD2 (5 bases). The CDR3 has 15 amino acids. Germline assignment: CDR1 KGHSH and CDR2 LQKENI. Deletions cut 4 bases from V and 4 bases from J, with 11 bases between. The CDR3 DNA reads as TGTGCCAGCTCACGAGGGAGTTTCGGGGCCAACGTCCTGACTTTC. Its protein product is CASSRGSFGANVLTF.

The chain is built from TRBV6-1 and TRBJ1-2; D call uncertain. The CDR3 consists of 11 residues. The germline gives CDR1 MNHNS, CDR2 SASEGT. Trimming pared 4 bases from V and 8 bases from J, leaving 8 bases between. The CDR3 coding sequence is TGTGCCAGCAGTGCGATCCCGGGCTACACCTTC. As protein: CASSAIPGYTF.

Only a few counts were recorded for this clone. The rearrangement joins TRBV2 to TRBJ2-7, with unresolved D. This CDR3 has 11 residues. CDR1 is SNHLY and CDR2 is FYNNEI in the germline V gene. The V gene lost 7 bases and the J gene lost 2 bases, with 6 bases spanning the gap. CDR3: CASTLAYEQYF. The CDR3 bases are TGTGCCAGCACCCTAGCCTACGAGCAGTACTTC.

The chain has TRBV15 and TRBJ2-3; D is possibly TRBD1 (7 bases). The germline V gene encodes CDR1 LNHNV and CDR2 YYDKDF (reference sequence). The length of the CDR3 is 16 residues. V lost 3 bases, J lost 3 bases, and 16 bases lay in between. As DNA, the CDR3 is TGTGCCACCAGCAGGAGGGGAGGACAGGTGACAGATACGCAGTATTTT. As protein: CATSRRGGQVTDTQYF.

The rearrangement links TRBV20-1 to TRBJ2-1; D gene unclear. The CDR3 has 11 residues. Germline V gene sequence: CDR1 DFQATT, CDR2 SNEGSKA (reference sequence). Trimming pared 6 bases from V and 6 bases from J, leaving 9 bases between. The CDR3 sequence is CSAPSTNEQFF. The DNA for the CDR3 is TGCAGTGCGCCAAGTACCAATGAGCAGTTCTTC.

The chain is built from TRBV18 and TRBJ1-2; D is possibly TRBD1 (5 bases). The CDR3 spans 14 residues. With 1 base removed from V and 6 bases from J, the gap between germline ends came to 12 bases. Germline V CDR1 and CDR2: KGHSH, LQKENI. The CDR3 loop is CASSPQGLGHGYTF. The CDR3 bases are TGTGCCAGCTCACCACAGGGGCTTGGTCATGGCTACACCTTC.

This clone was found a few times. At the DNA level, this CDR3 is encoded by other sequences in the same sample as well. Written as DNA, the CDR3 is TGTGCCAGCAATCGGGGGAACACTGAAGCTTTCTTT. It translates to CASNRGNTEAFF. The V call is TRBV6-1, the J call TRBJ1-1; D not resolved. This CDR3 comprises 12 residues. Germline lookup yields CDR1 MNHNS and CDR2 SASEGT. Trimming left V 7 bases short and J 1 base short, with 7 bases between.

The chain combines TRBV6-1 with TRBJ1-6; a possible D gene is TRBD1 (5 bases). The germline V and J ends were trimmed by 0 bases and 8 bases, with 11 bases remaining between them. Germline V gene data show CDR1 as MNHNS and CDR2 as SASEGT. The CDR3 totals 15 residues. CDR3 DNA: TGTGCCAGCAGTGAAGCCAGGGCCGGCTATTCACCCCTCCACTTT. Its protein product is CASSEARAGYSPLHF.

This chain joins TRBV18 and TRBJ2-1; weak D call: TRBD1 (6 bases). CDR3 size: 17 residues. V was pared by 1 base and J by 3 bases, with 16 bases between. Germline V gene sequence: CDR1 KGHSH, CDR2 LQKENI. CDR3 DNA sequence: TGTGCCAGCTCACCACAGTCATCGGGACATAACTACAATGAGCAGTTCTTC. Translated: CASSPQSSGHNYNEQFF.

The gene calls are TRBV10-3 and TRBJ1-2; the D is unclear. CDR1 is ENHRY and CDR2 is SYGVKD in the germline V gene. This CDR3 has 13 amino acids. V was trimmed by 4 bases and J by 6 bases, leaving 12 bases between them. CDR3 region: CAISVGFWDGYTF. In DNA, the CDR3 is TGTGCCATCAGTGTGGGGTTTTGGGATGGCTACACCTTC.

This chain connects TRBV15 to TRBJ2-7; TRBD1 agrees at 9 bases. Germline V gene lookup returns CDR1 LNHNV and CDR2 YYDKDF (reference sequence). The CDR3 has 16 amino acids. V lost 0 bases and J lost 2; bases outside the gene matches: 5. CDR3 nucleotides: TGTGCCACCAGCAGAGACCCTGACAGGGGGACCTACGAGCAGTACTTC. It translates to CATSRDPDRGTYEQYF.

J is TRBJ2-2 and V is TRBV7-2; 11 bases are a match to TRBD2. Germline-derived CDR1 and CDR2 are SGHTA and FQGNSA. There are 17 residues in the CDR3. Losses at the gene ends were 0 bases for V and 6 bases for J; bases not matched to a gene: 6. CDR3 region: CASSLALVAGGPGELFF. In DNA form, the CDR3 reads TGTGCCAGCAGCTTAGCGCTCGTAGCGGGAGGGCCCGGGGAGCTGTTTTTT.

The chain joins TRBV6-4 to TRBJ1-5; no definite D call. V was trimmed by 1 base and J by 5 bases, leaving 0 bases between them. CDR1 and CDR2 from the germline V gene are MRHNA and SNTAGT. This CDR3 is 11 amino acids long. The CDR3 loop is CASSDYQPQHF. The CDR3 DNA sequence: TGTGCCAGCAGTGACTATCAGCCCCAGCATTTT.

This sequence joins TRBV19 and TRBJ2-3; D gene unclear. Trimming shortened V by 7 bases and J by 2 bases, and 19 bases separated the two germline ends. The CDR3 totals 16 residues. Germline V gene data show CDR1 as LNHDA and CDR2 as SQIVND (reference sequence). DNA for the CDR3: TGTGCCAGTACTCTCCGTCTACACACACTCACAGATACGCAGTATTTT. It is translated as CASTLRLHTLTDTQYF.

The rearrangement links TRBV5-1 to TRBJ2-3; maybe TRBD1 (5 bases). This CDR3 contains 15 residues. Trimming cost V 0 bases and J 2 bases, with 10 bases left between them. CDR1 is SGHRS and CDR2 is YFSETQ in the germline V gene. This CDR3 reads CASSLEGRLTDTQYF. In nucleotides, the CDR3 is TGCGCCAGCAGCTTGGAGGGGCGGCTCACAGATACGCAGTATTTT.

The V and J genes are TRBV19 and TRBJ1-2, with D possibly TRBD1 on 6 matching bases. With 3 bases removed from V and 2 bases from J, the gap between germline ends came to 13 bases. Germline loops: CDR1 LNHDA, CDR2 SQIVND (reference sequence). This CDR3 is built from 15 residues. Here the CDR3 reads CASSIPGAPNYGYTF. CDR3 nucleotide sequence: TGTGCCAGTAGTATTCCAGGGGCGCCAAACTATGGCTACACCTTC.

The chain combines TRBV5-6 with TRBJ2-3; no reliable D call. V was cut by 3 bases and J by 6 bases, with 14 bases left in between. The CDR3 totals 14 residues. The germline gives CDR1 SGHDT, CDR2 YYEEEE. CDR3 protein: CASSSGLPSDTQYF. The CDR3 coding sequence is TGTGCCAGCAGCTCGGGCTTACCCTCCGATACGCAGTATTTT.

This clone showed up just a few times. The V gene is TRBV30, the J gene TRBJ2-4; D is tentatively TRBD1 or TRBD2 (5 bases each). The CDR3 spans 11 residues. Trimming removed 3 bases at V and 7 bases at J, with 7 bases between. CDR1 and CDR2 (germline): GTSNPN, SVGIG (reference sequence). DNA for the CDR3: TGTGCCTGGAGCGGGGCGAACATTCAGTACTTC. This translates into CAWSGANIQYF.

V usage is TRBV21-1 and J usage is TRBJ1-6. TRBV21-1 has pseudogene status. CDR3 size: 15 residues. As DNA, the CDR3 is TGTGCCAGCAGCAAAAGGAGCTCCTATAATTCACCCCTCCACTTT. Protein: CASSKRSSYNSPLHF.

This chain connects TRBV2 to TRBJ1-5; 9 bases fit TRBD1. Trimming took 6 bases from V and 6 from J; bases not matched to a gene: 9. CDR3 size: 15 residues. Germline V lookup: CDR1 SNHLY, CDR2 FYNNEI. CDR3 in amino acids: CASRLPGQGGQPQHF. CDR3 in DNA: TGTGCCAGCAGGTTACCGGGACAGGGTGGTCAGCCCCAGCATTTT.